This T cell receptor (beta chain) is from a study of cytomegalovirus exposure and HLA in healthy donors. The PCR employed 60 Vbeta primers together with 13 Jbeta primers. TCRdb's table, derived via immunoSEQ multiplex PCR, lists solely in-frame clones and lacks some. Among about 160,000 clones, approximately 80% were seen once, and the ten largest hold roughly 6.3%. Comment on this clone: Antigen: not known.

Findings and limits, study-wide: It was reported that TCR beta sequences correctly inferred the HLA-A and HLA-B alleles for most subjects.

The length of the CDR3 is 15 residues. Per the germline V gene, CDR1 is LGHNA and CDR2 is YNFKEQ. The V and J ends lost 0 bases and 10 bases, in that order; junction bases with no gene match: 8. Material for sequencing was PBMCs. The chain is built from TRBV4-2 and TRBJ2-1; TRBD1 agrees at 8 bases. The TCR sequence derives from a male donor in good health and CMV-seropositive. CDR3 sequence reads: CASSQEGQGTWEQFF. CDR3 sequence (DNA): TGTGCCAGCAGCCAAGAAGGACAGGGCACATGGGAGCAGTTCTTC.